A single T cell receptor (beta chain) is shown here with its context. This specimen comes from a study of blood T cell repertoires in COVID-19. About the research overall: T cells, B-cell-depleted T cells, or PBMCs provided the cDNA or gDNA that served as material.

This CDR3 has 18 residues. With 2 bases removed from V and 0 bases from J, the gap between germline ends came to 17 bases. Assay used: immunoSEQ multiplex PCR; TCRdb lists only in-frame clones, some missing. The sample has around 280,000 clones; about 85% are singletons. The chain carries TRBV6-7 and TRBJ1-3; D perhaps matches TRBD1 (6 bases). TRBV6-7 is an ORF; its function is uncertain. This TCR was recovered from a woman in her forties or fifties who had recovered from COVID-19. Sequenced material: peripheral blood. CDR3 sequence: CASSYPTVQGHSGNTIYF. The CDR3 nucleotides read TGTGCCAGCAGTTACCCAACCGTACAGGGCCACTCTGGAAACACCATATATTTT.